This is a list of T cell receptor beta chains from one sample in a study of high-grade serous ovarian cancer treatment subgroups. Clones were read by immunoSEQ multiplex PCR, and TCRdb kept only the in-frame ones, dropping some. The top ten clones hold under 6% of a sample with approximately 1,000 clones, roughly 82% of them seen once. The sample comprised tumor tissue. The receptors come from a human donor with high-grade serous ovarian cancer. The CDR3 runs from the conserved cysteine through the conserved F or W. The D gene is left open where the match is weak. The size entry is marked missing in some rows and otherwise reads once, few, many or a size class.

j_call | d_call | clone_size | v_call | cdr3_aa | cdr3_nt
TRBJ2-2 | NA | NA | TRBV14 | CASSLRQQSKAGELFF | TGTGCCAGCAGCCTACGACAGCAATCAAAGGCCGGGGAGCTGTTTTTT
TRBJ2-7 | NA | NA | TRBV5-5 | CASSVAEQGRFNEQYF | TGTGCCAGCAGCGTCGCGGAGCAGGGGCGGTTCAACGAGCAGTACTTC
TRBJ1-1 | TRBD1 | NA | TRBV7-8 | CASSVQGAEEMFF | TGTGCCAGCTCCGTTCAGGGGGCTGAGGAAATGTTCTTT
TRBJ2-7 | NA | NA | TRBV10-1 | CASSESGGLGYEQYF | TGCGCCAGCAGTGAGTCGGGGGGTCTGGGGTACGAGCAGTACTTC
TRBJ1-1 | NA | few | TRBV9 | CASSVGERLNTEAFF | TGTGCCAGCAGCGTAGGGGAAAGACTGAACACTGAAGCTTTCTTT
TRBJ2-7 | NA | NA | TRBV6-1 | CATGSAGMIYEQYF | TGTGCCACCGGATCTGCGGGTATGATTTACGAGCAGTACTTC
TRBJ2-5 | NA | NA | TRBV14 | CASSQGLSRGETQYF | TGTGCCAGCAGCCAAGGCCTTTCTAGGGGGGAGACCCAGTACTTC
TRBJ2-3 | TRBD1 | NA | TRBV4-1 | CATRRTEGTGDTQYF | TGCGCCACTAGAAGGACGGAGGGGACAGGAGATACGCAGTATTTT
TRBJ1-4 | NA | NA | TRBV19 | CASREEVFSNEKLFF | TGTGCCAGTAGAGAGGAGGTCTTCTCTAATGAAAAACTGTTTTTT
TRBJ1-2 | NA | few | TRBV7-9 | CASSPSQRDRGYTF | TGTGCCAGCAGCCCATCTCAGAGGGATCGAGGCTACACCTTC